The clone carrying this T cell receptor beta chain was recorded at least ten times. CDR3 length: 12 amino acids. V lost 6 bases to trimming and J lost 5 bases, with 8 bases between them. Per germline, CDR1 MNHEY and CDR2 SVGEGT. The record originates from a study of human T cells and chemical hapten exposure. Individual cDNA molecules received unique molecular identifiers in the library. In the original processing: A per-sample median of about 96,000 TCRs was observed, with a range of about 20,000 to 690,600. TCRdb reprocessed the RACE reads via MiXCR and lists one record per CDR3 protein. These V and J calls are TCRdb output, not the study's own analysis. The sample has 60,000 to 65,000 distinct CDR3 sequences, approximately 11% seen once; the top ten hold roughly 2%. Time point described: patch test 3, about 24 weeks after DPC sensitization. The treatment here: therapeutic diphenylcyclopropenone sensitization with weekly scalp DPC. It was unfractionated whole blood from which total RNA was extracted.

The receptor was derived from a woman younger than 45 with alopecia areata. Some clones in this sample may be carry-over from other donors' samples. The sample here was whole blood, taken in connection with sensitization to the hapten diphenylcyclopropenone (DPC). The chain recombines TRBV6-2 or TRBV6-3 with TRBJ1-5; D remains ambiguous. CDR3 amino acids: CASSFGDQPQHF. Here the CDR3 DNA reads TGTGCCAGCAGCTTCGGGGATCAGCCCCAGCATTTT.